This is a list of T cell receptor beta chains from one sample in a study of blood T cell repertoires in COVID-19. Using immunoSEQ multiplex PCR, the repertoire was profiled, and TCRdb retains in-frame clones only, with some absent. Of over 250,000 clones in the sample, around 90% were seen once. The sequenced sample was PBMCs or T cells enriched from blood (not recorded which). The receptors were sampled from a woman aged 25 to 39 who had recovered from COVID-19. CDR3s include the opening cysteine and the closing phenylalanine or tryptophan. Each record gives: J gene, clone size, D gene, V gene, CDR3 protein, CDR3 DNA. The D gene is left open where the match is weak. A clone size is listed for some rows: how often the clone was seen (once, few, many), or a class if it is expanded.

j_call: TRBJ2-7
clone_size: -
d_call: TRBD2
v_call: TRBV4-2
cdr3_aa: CASSQALAGHEQYF
cdr3_nt: TGTGCCAGCAGCCAAGCACTAGCGGGGCACGAGCAGTACTTC

j_call: TRBJ2-3
clone_size: -
d_call: -
v_call: TRBV28
cdr3_aa: CASSYQGRTDTQYF
cdr3_nt: TGTGCCAGCAGTTATCAGGGGCGAACAGATACGCAGTATTTT

j_call: TRBJ2-5
clone_size: few
d_call: -
v_call: TRBV10-3
cdr3_aa: CAISESSGGQETQYF
cdr3_nt: TGTGCCATCAGTGAGTCGAGTGGCGGGCAAGAGACCCAGTACTTC

j_call: TRBJ1-5
clone_size: once
d_call: -
v_call: TRBV5-4
cdr3_aa: CASSDNRANQPQHF
cdr3_nt: TGTGCCAGCAGCGACAACAGGGCCAATCAGCCCCAGCATTTT

j_call: TRBJ2-1
clone_size: -
d_call: TRBD2
v_call: TRBV6-5
cdr3_aa: CAGVSGRNTYNEQFF
cdr3_nt: TGTGCCGGTGTTAGCGGGAGGAACACCTACAATGAGCAGTTCTTC

j_call: TRBJ1-1
clone_size: -
d_call: -
v_call: TRBV27
cdr3_aa: CASINAGPGTEAFF
cdr3_nt: TGTGCCAGCATAAATGCAGGGCCAGGAACTGAAGCTTTCTTT

j_call: TRBJ1-6
clone_size: -
d_call: TRBD1
v_call: TRBV6-2/TRBV6-3
cdr3_aa: CASSLNTGGGSPLHF
cdr3_nt: TGTGCCAGCAGTTTGAATACAGGGGGCGGTTCACCCCTCCACTTT

j_call: TRBJ2-3
clone_size: -
d_call: TRBD1
v_call: TRBV24-1
cdr3_aa: CATEGQGSSTDTQYF
cdr3_nt: TGTGCCACCGAAGGACAGGGCAGTAGCACAGATACGCAGTATTTT

j_call: TRBJ1-1
clone_size: -
d_call: -
v_call: TRBV6-5
cdr3_aa: CASLGARSDTEAFF
cdr3_nt: TGTGCCAGCTTGGGGGCTCGGTCGGACACTGAAGCTTTCTTT

j_call: TRBJ2-7
clone_size: -
d_call: TRBD2
v_call: TRBV5-1
cdr3_aa: CASSGSLAGGLEQYF
cdr3_nt: TGCGCCAGCAGCGGATCACTAGCGGGGGGTCTCGAGCAGTACTTC

j_call: TRBJ2-7
clone_size: -
d_call: TRBD2
v_call: TRBV7-8
cdr3_aa: CASSLGGRAYEQYF
cdr3_nt: TGTGCCAGCAGCTTAGGCGGGAGAGCCTACGAGCAGTACTTC

j_call: TRBJ2-7
clone_size: -
d_call: TRBD1
v_call: TRBV9
cdr3_aa: CASSPTGQSYEQYF
cdr3_nt: TGTGCCAGCAGCCCGACGGGACAGTCCTACGAGCAGTACTTC

j_call: TRBJ1-4
clone_size: -
d_call: -
v_call: TRBV19
cdr3_aa: CASSTVEGVAEKLFF
cdr3_nt: TGTGCCAGTAGTACCGTTGAGGGGGTCGCTGAAAAACTGTTTTTT

j_call: TRBJ2-2
clone_size: -
d_call: TRBD1
v_call: TRBV24-1
cdr3_aa: CATSDYGQGAGELFF
cdr3_nt: TGTGCCACCAGTGATTACGGGCAGGGGGCCGGGGAGCTGTTTTTT

j_call: TRBJ2-2
clone_size: -
d_call: -
v_call: TRBV27
cdr3_aa: CASSFLSTGELFF
cdr3_nt: TGTGCCAGCAGTTTTCTGAGCACCGGGGAGCTGTTTTTT

j_call: TRBJ1-1
clone_size: -
d_call: -
v_call: TRBV19
cdr3_aa: CASSRTGWDEAFF
cdr3_nt: TGTGCCAGTAGTCGGACGGGGTGGGATGAAGCTTTCTTT

j_call: TRBJ1-6
clone_size: -
d_call: -
v_call: TRBV2
cdr3_aa: CASRADSNSPLHF
cdr3_nt: TGTGCCAGCCGAGCCGACAGTAATTCACCCCTCCACTTT

j_call: TRBJ1-4
clone_size: -
d_call: -
v_call: TRBV5-4
cdr3_aa: CASSLLDEKLFF
cdr3_nt: TGTGCCAGCAGCTTACTCGATGAAAAACTGTTTTTT

j_call: TRBJ1-2
clone_size: -
d_call: TRBD1
v_call: TRBV27
cdr3_aa: CASSLSRGRGYTF
cdr3_nt: TGTGCCAGCAGTTTATCGAGGGGGCGAGGCTACACCTTC

j_call: TRBJ1-2
clone_size: -
d_call: -
v_call: TRBV19
cdr3_aa: CASSTQAMIYGYTF
cdr3_nt: TGTGCCAGTAGTACCCAGGCGATGATATATGGCTACACCTTC

j_call: TRBJ2-6
clone_size: -
d_call: TRBD2
v_call: TRBV4-3
cdr3_aa: CASSQDRGGFGANVLTF
cdr3_nt: TGCGCCAGCAGCCAAGATCGGGGGGGGTTTGGGGCCAACGTCCTGACTTTC

j_call: TRBJ1-2
clone_size: -
d_call: TRBD1
v_call: TRBV19
cdr3_aa: CASSHSLLGQGSSRYGYTF
cdr3_nt: TGTGCCAGTAGTCACAGCCTCTTAGGACAGGGAAGCTCAAGGTATGGCTACACCTTC

j_call: TRBJ1-1
clone_size: -
d_call: -
v_call: TRBV11-2
cdr3_aa: CASSRDFSEAFF
cdr3_nt: TGTGCCAGCAGCCGCGACTTTTCTGAAGCTTTCTTT

j_call: TRBJ1-2
clone_size: once
d_call: TRBD1
v_call: TRBV6-5
cdr3_aa: CASSNRDRGHYGYTF
cdr3_nt: TGTGCCAGCAGTAACCGGGACAGGGGGCATTATGGCTACACCTTC

j_call: TRBJ2-7
clone_size: -
d_call: -
v_call: TRBV7-9
cdr3_aa: CASSQGGRRSYEQYF
cdr3_nt: TGTGCCAGCAGTCAAGGTGGGAGGCGGTCCTACGAGCAGTACTTC

j_call: TRBJ2-1
clone_size: -
d_call: -
v_call: TRBV6-2/TRBV6-3
cdr3_aa: CASSYVYRSNEQFF
cdr3_nt: TGTGCCAGCAGTTATGTGTATAGGAGCAATGAGCAGTTCTTC

j_call: TRBJ2-1
clone_size: -
d_call: -
v_call: TRBV27
cdr3_aa: CASSLSGTYNEQFF
cdr3_nt: TGTGCCAGCAGTTTATCCGGTACTTACAATGAGCAGTTCTTC

j_call: TRBJ1-5
clone_size: -
d_call: TRBD1
v_call: TRBV27
cdr3_aa: CASSLGGQGSYQPQHF
cdr3_nt: TGTGCCAGCAGTTTAGGCGGACAGGGTAGCTATCAGCCCCAGCATTTT

j_call: TRBJ2-7
clone_size: -
d_call: -
v_call: TRBV28
cdr3_aa: CASSFYAGFYEQYF
cdr3_nt: TGTGCCAGCAGTTTTTACGCGGGTTTCTACGAGCAGTACTTC

j_call: TRBJ1-3
clone_size: -
d_call: -
v_call: TRBV15
cdr3_aa: CATSRVLASGNTIYF
cdr3_nt: TGTGCCACCAGCAGAGTGCTAGCCTCTGGAAACACCATATATTTT

j_call: TRBJ2-4
clone_size: -
d_call: TRBD2
v_call: TRBV7-3
cdr3_aa: CASSSLHIAGEGLAKNIQYF
cdr3_nt: TGTGCCAGCAGCTCACTTCATATAGCGGGAGAGGGGTTAGCCAAAAACATTCAGTACTTC

j_call: TRBJ1-4
clone_size: -
d_call: TRBD1
v_call: TRBV5-1
cdr3_aa: CASRRTGWDEKLFF
cdr3_nt: TGCGCCAGCAGACGGACAGGGTGGGATGAAAAACTGTTTTTT

j_call: TRBJ1-6
clone_size: -
d_call: -
v_call: TRBV4-3
cdr3_aa: CASSQSFSSSPSPLHF
cdr3_nt: TGCGCCAGCAGCCAAAGTTTTAGTAGTAGTCCTTCACCCCTCCACTTT

j_call: TRBJ1-6
clone_size: -
d_call: -
v_call: TRBV28
cdr3_aa: CASSLAEGLSFSPLHF
cdr3_nt: TGTGCCAGCTCCTTAGCGGAGGGCTTAAGCTTTTCACCCCTCCACTTT

j_call: TRBJ2-4
clone_size: once
d_call: -
v_call: TRBV21-1
cdr3_aa: CASSKAAGPPRSEAKNIQYF
cdr3_nt: TGTGCCAGCAGCAAAGCGGCAGGGCCTCCTCGTTCGGAAGCCAAAAACATTCAGTACTTC

j_call: TRBJ1-2
clone_size: -
d_call: -
v_call: TRBV4-1
cdr3_aa: CASSQDSTRIYGYTF
cdr3_nt: TGCGCCAGCAGCCAAGATTCGACACGGATCTATGGCTACACCTTC

j_call: TRBJ1-3
clone_size: -
d_call: -
v_call: TRBV27
cdr3_aa: CASSSQSGNTIYF
cdr3_nt: TGTGCCAGCAGTTCCCAATCTGGAAACACCATATATTTT

j_call: TRBJ1-5
clone_size: once
d_call: -
v_call: TRBV19
cdr3_aa: CASSIRGSSNQPQHF
cdr3_nt: TGTGCCAGTAGTATCAGGGGCTCAAGCAATCAGCCCCAGCATTTT

j_call: TRBJ1-1
clone_size: -
d_call: TRBD1
v_call: TRBV2
cdr3_aa: CASSLGQGANTEAFF
cdr3_nt: TGTGCCAGCAGTCTGGGACAGGGGGCTAACACTGAAGCTTTCTTT

j_call: TRBJ2-3
clone_size: -
d_call: TRBD2
v_call: TRBV28
cdr3_aa: CASSLAGRDTDTQYF
cdr3_nt: TGTGCCAGCAGTTTAGCCGGGAGGGACACAGATACGCAGTATTTT

j_call: TRBJ2-7
clone_size: -
d_call: TRBD2
v_call: TRBV19
cdr3_aa: CASRATSGSSYEQYF
cdr3_nt: TGTGCCAGTAGGGCGACTAGCGGGTCCTCCTACGAGCAGTACTTC

j_call: TRBJ1-2
clone_size: -
d_call: TRBD1
v_call: TRBV14
cdr3_aa: CASSLPTRPGTGLLYGYTF
cdr3_nt: TGTGCCAGCAGCCTTCCGACAAGGCCCGGGACAGGGTTGCTGTATGGCTACACCTTC

j_call: TRBJ2-1
clone_size: few
d_call: TRBD2
v_call: TRBV19
cdr3_aa: CASSPGLASYNEQFF
cdr3_nt: TGTGCCAGTAGTCCGGGACTAGCATCCTACAATGAGCAGTTCTTC

j_call: TRBJ1-2
clone_size: -
d_call: -
v_call: TRBV6-2/TRBV6-3
cdr3_aa: CASSFDRRGYTF
cdr3_nt: TGTGCCAGCAGTTTCGACAGGCGCGGCTACACCTTC

j_call: TRBJ1-3
clone_size: -
d_call: -
v_call: TRBV10-3
cdr3_aa: CAITDTSGNTIYF
cdr3_nt: TGTGCCATCACGGACACCTCCGGAAACACCATATATTTT

j_call: TRBJ2-5
clone_size: once
d_call: TRBD1
v_call: TRBV28
cdr3_aa: CASSLARDRELFSRETQYF
cdr3_nt: TGTGCCAGCAGTTTAGCCCGGGACAGGGAGCTCTTCTCGCGGGAGACCCAGTACTTC

j_call: TRBJ1-1
clone_size: -
d_call: TRBD1
v_call: TRBV10-1
cdr3_aa: CASNRNRDPGGTEAFF
cdr3_nt: TGCGCCAGCAATAGAAACCGGGACCCAGGGGGCACTGAAGCTTTCTTT

j_call: TRBJ2-2
clone_size: -
d_call: TRBD2
v_call: TRBV29-1
cdr3_aa: CSGGGLAGGLDTGELFF
cdr3_nt: TGCAGCGGTGGTGGGCTAGCGGGAGGGCTAGACACCGGGGAGCTGTTTTTT

j_call: TRBJ1-6
clone_size: -
d_call: -
v_call: TRBV14
cdr3_aa: CASSQTGFGDSPLHF
cdr3_nt: TGTGCCAGCAGCCAAACAGGGTTCGGAGATTCACCCCTCCACTTT

j_call: TRBJ1-1
clone_size: -
d_call: -
v_call: TRBV21-1
cdr3_aa: CASPPFKRRTKICIEAFF
cdr3_nt: TGTGCCAGTCCCCCCTTTAAAAGGAGAACTAAAATATGCATTGAAGCTTTCTTT

j_call: TRBJ2-3
clone_size: -
d_call: TRBD2
v_call: TRBV10-3
cdr3_aa: CAISERLADADTQYF
cdr3_nt: TGTGCCATCAGTGAGAGACTAGCGGACGCAGATACGCAGTATTTT

j_call: TRBJ2-5
clone_size: -
d_call: TRBD1
v_call: TRBV27
cdr3_aa: CASSLSSDRDGKETQYF
cdr3_nt: TGTGCCAGCAGTTTATCTTCCGACAGGGATGGGAAAGAGACCCAGTACTTC

j_call: TRBJ2-3
clone_size: -
d_call: TRBD2
v_call: TRBV27
cdr3_aa: CASSRSGRTDTQYF
cdr3_nt: TGTGCCAGCAGTAGGAGCGGGAGAACAGATACGCAGTATTTT

j_call: TRBJ1-1
clone_size: -
d_call: TRBD1
v_call: TRBV7-8
cdr3_aa: CASSFNPGTGGQVAFF
cdr3_nt: TGTGCCAGCAGCTTCAACCCCGGGACAGGGGGGCAAGTGGCTTTCTTT

j_call: TRBJ1-2
clone_size: -
d_call: -
v_call: TRBV27
cdr3_aa: CASSRSGTSFNYGYTF
cdr3_nt: TGTGCCAGCAGTAGGTCCGGGACAAGCTTTAACTATGGCTACACCTTC

j_call: TRBJ2-1
clone_size: -
d_call: -
v_call: TRBV27
cdr3_aa: CASSKNRDGNEQFF
cdr3_nt: TGTGCCAGCAGTAAAAACAGGGATGGGAATGAGCAGTTCTTC

j_call: TRBJ2-1
clone_size: -
d_call: TRBD2
v_call: TRBV9
cdr3_aa: CASSVDQTSGTYNEQFF
cdr3_nt: TGTGCCAGCAGCGTAGATCAGACTAGCGGGACATACAATGAGCAGTTCTTC